These T cell receptor beta chains were read from a single sample in a study of T cell responses to AZD1222 COVID-19 vaccine. The protocol was immunoSEQ multiplex PCR, while the TCRdb copy is restricted to in-frame clones and leaves out a portion. The sample has over 100,000 clones; about 87% are singletons. Specimen: peripheral blood, collected on day 0 of AZD1222 vaccination. These receptors all come from an adult in good health. Both conserved end residues are part of each CDR3. Each record gives: J gene, V gene, CDR3 length, clone size, CDR3 protein. Not every row has a clone size; where given, it reads once, few, many or a size class.

>TRBJ1-2|TRBV4-2|14|-
CASSQGQGYYGYTF
>TRBJ1-5|TRBV5-6|12|-
CASSYLNQPQHF
>TRBJ1-2|TRBV2|12|-
CASRRGNYGYTF
>TRBJ1-1|TRBV27|14|-
CASSWGRLNTEAFF
>TRBJ1-1|TRBV19|14|-
CASSMYQGATEAFF
>TRBJ2-3|TRBV18|17|-
CASSPQLRQSETDTQYF
>TRBJ2-1|TRBV7-3|16|-
CASSKGPGQGALEQFF
>TRBJ1-2|TRBV6-5|13|once
CASSRGSRDGYTF
>TRBJ2-1|TRBV7-9|11|-
CASSLGPGEFF
>TRBJ1-1|TRBV5-4|15|once
CASSLGLGVNTEAFF
>TRBJ2-5|TRBV9|17|-
CASSVGPPSPLQETQYF
>TRBJ1-2|TRBV5-1|14|-
CASSGGQGNYGYTF
>TRBJ1-1|TRBV15|13|-
CATSRGRNTEAFF
>TRBJ1-3|TRBV21-1|15|-
CASPGGLNSGNTIYF
>TRBJ1-1|TRBV19|15|-
CASSFQGGISTEAFF
>TRBJ2-2|TRBV5-4|15|once
CASRAGTTNTGELFF
>TRBJ2-5|TRBV6-1|19|-
CASSEALRFREVQGETQYF
>TRBJ1-3|TRBV5-6|16|-
CASSLVGGSSGNTIYF
>TRBJ2-7|TRBV6-5|14|-
CASRRQGKGYEQYF
>TRBJ1-1|TRBV18|15|-
CASSPPGRPNTEAFF
>TRBJ2-1|TRBV7-9|17|-
CASRGTRSGGSYNEQFF
>TRBJ1-1|TRBV21-1|15|-
CASSKGGALNTEAFF
>TRBJ1-4|TRBV6-5|14|-
CASSYKGGAGKLFF
>TRBJ1-3|TRBV3-1/TRBV3-2|14|-
CASSQKASGNTIYF
>TRBJ2-3|TRBV24-1|17|few
CATSDPGTGGSEDTQYF
>TRBJ1-5|TRBV18|13|-
CASSVNSNQPQHF
>TRBJ2-7|TRBV5-4|15|-
CASSPRDRGTYEQYF
>TRBJ2-1|TRBV20-1|11|-
CSATVGNEQFF
>TRBJ2-1|TRBV9|15|-
CASSGFSGRGNEQFF
>TRBJ2-1|TRBV11-2|15|-
CASSPRAGSYNEQFF
>TRBJ2-2|TRBV12-5|12|-
CASGGKSGELFF
>TRBJ2-1|TRBV19|13|-
CASRIQGFDEQFF
>TRBJ1-5|TRBV24-1|17|-
CATSDFSVQGYNQPQHF
>TRBJ1-1|TRBV7-9|15|-
CASSSGLKGNTEAFF
>TRBJ2-1|TRBV5-1|14|-
CASRLGTGSDEQFF
>TRBJ1-5|TRBV7-9|18|-
CASSLHRPHFYSNQPQHF
>TRBJ1-1|TRBV19|12|once
CASSRTGGSAFF
>TRBJ2-7|TRBV5-1|15|-
CASSLFASGSGEQYF
>TRBJ2-5|TRBV2|12|-
CASRREGETQYF
>TRBJ1-2|TRBV6-2/TRBV6-3|13|-
CASSPGQYYGYTF
>TRBJ2-2|TRBV5-4|15|-
CASSLDVGYAGELFF
>TRBJ1-2|TRBV5-5|12|-
CASSLDRWVYTF
>TRBJ2-7|TRBV7-2|15|-
CASSLGGALGYEQYF
>TRBJ2-7|TRBV11-2|16|-
CASSLVGSGRLNEQYF
>TRBJ1-2|TRBV6-6|15|-
CASSPTRDLNYGYTF
>TRBJ2-2|TRBV30|15|-
CACRLTSGGSGELFF
>TRBJ2-7|TRBV12-3/TRBV12-4|12|once
CASSFGDIEQYF
>TRBJ2-1|TRBV30|12|-
CAWSPYPNEQFF
>TRBJ2-3|TRBV18|15|-
CASSPRGDRTDTQYF
>TRBJ1-5|TRBV10-1|11|-
CAGSPYQPQHF
>TRBJ1-1|TRBV5-1|16|-
CASSSVSHTSGTEAFF
>TRBJ1-2|TRBV2|14|few
CASRRDSSNYGYTF
>TRBJ2-2|TRBV6-5|14|-
CASSPRRVTGELFF
>TRBJ2-1|TRBV9|14|-
CASSGTSGYNEQFF